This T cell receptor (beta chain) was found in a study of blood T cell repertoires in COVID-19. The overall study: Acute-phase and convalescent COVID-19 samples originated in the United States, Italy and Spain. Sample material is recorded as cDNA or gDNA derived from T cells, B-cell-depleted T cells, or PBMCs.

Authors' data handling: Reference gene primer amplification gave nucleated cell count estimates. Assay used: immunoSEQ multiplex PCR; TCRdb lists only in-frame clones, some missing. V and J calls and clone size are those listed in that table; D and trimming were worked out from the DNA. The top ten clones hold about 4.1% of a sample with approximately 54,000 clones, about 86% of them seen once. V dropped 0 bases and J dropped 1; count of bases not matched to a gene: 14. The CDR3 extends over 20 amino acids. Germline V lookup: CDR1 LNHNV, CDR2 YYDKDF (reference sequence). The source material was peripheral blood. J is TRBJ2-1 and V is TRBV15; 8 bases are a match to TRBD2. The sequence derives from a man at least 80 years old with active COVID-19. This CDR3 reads CATSRDITHGLAGSYNEQFF. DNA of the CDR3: TGTGCCACCAGCAGAGATATCACACACGGGCTAGCGGGTTCCTACAATGAGCAGTTCTTC.